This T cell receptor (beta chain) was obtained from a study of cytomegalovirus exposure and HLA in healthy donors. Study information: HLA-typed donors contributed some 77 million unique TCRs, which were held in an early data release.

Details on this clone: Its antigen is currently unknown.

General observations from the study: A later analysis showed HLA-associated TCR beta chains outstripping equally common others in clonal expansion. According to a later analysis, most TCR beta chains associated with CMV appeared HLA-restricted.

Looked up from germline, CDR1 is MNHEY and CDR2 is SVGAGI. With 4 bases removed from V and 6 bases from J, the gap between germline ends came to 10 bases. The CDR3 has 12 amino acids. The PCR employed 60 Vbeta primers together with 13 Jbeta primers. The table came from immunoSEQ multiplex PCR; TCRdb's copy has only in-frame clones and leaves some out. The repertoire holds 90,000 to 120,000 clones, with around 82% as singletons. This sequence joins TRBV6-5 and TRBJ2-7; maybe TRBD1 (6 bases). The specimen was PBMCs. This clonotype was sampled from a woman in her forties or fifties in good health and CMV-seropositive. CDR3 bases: TGTGCCAGCAGTTTCACAGGGAGCGAGCAGTACTTC. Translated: CASSFTGSEQYF.